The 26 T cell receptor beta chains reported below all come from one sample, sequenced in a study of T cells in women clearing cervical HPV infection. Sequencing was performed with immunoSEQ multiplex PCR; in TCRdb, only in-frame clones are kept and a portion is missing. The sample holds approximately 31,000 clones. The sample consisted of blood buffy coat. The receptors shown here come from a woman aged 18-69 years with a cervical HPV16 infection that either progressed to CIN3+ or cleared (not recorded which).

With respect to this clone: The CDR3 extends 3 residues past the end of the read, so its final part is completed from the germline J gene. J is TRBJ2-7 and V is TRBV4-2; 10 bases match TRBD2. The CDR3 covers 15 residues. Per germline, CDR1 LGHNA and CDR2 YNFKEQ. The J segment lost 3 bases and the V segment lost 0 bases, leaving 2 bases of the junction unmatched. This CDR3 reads CASSQELAGVYEQYF. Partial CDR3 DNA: TGTGCCAGCAGCCAAGAGCTAGCGGGAGTCTACGAG.

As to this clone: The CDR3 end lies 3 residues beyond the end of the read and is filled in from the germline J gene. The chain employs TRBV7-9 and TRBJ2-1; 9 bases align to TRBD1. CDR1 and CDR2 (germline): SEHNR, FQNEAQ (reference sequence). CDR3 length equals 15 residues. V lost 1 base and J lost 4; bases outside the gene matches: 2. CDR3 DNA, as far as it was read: TGTGCCAGCAGCTTAGGTGGGACAGGGTACAATGAG. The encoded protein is CASSLGGTGYNE. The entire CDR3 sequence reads CASSLGGTGYNEQFF.

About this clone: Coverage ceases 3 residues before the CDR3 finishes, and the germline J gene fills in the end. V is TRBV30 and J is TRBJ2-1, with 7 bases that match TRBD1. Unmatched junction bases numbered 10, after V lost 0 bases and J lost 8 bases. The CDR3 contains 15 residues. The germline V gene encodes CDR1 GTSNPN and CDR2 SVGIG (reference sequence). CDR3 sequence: CAWSVTDRDTDEQFF. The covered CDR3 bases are TGTGCCTGGAGTGTAACCGACAGGGATACCGATGAG.

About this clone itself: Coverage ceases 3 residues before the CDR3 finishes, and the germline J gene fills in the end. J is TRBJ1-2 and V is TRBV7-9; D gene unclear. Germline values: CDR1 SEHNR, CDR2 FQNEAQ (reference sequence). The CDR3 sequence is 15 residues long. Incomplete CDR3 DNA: TGTGCCAGCAGCTTAACATATGGGCAGTACAATGAC. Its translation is CASSLTYGQYND. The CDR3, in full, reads CASSLTYGQYNDYTF.

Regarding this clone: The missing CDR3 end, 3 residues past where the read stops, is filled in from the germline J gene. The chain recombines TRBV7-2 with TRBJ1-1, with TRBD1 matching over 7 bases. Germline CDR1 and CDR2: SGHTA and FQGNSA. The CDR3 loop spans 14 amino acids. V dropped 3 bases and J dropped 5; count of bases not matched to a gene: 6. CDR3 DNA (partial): TGTGCCAGCAGCTTTGGGTCCAGGGGGACTGAA. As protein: CASSFGSRGTE. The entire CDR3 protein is CASSFGSRGTEAFF.

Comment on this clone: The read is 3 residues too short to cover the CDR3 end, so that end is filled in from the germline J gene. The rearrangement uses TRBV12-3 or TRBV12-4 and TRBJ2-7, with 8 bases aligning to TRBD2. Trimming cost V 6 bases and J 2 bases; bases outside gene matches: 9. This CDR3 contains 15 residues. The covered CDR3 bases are TGTGCCAGCAGCACGGGACTAGGGGGGCCCTACGAG. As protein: CASSTGLGGPYE. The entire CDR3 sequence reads CASSTGLGGPYEQYF.

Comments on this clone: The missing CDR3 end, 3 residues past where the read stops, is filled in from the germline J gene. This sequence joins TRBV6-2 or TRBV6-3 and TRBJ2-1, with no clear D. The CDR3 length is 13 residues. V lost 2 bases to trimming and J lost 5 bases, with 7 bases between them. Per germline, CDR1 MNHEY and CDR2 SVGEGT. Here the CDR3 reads CASSYPVNNEQFF. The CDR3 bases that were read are TGTGCCAGCAGTTACCCGGTAAACAATGAG.

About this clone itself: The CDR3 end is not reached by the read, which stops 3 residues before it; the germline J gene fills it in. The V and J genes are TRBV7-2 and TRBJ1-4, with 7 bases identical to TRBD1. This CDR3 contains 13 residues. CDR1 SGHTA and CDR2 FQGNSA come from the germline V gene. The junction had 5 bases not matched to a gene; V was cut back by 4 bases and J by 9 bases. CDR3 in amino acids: CASSSPTGKKLFF. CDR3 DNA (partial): TGTGCCAGCAGCTCGCCGACAGGGAAAAAA.

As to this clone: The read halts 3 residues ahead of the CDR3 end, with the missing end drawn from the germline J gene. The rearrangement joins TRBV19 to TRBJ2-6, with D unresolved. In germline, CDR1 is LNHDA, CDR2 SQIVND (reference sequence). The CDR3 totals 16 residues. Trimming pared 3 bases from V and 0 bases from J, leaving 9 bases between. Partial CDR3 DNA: TGTGCCAGTAGTATGGTACACAGCTCTGGGGCCAACGTC. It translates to CASSMVHSSGANV. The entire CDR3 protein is CASSMVHSSGANVLTF.

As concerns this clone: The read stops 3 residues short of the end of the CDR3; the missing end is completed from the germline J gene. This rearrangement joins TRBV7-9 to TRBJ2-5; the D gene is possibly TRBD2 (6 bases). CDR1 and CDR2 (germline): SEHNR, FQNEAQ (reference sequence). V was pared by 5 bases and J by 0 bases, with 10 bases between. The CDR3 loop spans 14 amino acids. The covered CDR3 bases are TGTGCCAGCAGCACCGCGGGATACCAAGAGACC. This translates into CASSTAGYQET. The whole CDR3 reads CASSTAGYQETQYF.

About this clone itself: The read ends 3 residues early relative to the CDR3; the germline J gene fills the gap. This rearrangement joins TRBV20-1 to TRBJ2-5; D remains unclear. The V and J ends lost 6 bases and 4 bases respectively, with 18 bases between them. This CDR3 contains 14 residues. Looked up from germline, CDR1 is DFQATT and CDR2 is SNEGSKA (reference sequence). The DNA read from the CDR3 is TGCAGTGCCAAGCCCCGAGTGACTGGAGAGACC. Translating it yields CSAKPRVTGET. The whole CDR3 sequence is CSAKPRVTGETQYF.

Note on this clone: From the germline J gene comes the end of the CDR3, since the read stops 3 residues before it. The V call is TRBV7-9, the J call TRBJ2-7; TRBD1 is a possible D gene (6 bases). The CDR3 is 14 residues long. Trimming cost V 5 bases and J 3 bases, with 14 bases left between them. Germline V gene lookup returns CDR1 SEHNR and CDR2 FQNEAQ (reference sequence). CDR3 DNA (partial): TGTGCCAGCAGCGCCCGGGACAAGTTCTACGAG. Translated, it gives CASSARDKFYE. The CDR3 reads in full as CASSARDKFYEQYF.

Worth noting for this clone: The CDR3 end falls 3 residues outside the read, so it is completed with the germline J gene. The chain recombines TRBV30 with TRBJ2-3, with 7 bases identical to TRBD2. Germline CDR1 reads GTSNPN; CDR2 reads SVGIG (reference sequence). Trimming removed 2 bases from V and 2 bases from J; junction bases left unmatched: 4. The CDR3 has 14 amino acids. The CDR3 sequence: CAWSMGGVTDTQYF. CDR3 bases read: TGTGCCTGGAGTATGGGGGGGGTCACAGATACG.

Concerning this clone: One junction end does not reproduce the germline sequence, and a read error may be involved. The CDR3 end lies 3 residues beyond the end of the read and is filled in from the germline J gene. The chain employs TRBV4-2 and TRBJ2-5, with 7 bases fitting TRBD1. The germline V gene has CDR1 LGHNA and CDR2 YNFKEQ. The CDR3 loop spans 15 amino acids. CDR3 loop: CASSPGTALTETQYF. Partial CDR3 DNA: TGCGCCAGCAGCCCAGGGACAGCCTTAACGGAGACC.

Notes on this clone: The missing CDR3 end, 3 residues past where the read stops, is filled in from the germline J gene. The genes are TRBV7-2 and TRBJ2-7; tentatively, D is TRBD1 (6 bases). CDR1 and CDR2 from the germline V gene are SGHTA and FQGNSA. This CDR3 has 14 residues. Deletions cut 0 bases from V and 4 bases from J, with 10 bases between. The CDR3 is CASSLAAGDYEQYF. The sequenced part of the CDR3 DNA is TGTGCCAGCAGCTTAGCGGCAGGGGATTACGAG.

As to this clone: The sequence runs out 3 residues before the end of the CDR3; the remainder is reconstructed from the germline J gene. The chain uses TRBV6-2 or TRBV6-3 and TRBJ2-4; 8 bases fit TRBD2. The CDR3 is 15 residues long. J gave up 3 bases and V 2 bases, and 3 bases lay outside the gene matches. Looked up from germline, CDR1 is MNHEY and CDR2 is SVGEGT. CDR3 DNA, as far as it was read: TGTGCCAGCAGTTACGACCGGGGGGGCAAAAACATT. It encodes CASSYDRGGKNI. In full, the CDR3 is CASSYDRGGKNIQYF.

The CDR3 is CATSRGGGVTDEQFF. The covered CDR3 bases are TGTGCCACCAGCAGAGGGGGGGGAGTTACTGATGAG. The chain couples TRBV15 to TRBJ2-1; 7 positions agree with TRBD2. The read ends 3 residues shy of where the CDR3 ends; the end is completed using the germline J gene. The CDR3 sequence is 15 residues long. Germline-derived CDR1 and CDR2 are LNHNV and YYDKDF (reference sequence). After removal of 1 base from V and 8 bases from J, the junction contained 8 bases not matched to a gene.

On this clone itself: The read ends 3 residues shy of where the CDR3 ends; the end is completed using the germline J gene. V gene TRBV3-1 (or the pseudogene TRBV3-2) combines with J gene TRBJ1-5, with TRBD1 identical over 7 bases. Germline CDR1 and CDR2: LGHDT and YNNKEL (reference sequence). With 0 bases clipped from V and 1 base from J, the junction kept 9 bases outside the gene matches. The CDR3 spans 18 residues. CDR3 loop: CASSQDFDREGSNQPQHF. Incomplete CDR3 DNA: TGTGCCAGCAGCCAAGATTTTGACAGGGAGGGCAGCAATCAGCCC.

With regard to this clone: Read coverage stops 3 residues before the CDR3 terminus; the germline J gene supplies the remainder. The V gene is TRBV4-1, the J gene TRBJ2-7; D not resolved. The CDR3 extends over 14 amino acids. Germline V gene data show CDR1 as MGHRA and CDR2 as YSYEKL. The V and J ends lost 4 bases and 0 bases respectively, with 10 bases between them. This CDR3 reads CASSPRSDSYEQYF. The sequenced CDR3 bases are TGCGCCAGCAGCCCTCGCAGCGACTCCTACGAG.

CDR3 in amino acids: CSASHPSASDTQYF. Partial CDR3 DNA: TGCAGTGCTAGTCATCCTAGCGCGTCAGATACG. The chain has TRBV20-1 and TRBJ2-3; the D gene is possibly TRBD2 (6 bases). The read halts 3 residues ahead of the CDR3 end, with the missing end drawn from the germline J gene. This CDR3 is built from 14 residues. The germline CDR1 and CDR2 sequences are DFQATT and SNEGSKA (reference sequence). Trimming removed 3 bases from V and 4 bases from J, with 14 bases in between.

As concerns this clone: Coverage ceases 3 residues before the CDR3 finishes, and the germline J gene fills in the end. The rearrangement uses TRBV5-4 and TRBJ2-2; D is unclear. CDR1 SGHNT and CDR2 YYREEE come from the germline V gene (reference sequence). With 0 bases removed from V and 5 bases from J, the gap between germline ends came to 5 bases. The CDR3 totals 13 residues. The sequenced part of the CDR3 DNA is TGTGCCAGCAGCTTGGGACTGACCGGGGAG. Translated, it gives CASSLGLTGE. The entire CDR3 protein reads CASSLGLTGELFF. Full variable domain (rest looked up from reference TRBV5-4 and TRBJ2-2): ETGVTQSPTHLIKTRGQQVTLRCSSQSGHNTVSWYQQALGQGPQFIFQYYREEENGRGNFPPRFSGLQFPNYSSELNVNALELDDSALYLCASSLGLTGELFFGEGSRLTVL.

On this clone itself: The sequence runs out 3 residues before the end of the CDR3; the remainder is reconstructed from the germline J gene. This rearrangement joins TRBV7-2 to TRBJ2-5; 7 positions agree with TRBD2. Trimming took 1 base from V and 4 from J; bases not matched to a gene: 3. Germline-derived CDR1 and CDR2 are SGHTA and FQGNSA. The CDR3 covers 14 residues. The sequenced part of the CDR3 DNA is TGTGCCAGCAGCTTAGGACTAGCAATAGAGACC. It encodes CASSLGLAIET. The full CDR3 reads CASSLGLAIETQYF.

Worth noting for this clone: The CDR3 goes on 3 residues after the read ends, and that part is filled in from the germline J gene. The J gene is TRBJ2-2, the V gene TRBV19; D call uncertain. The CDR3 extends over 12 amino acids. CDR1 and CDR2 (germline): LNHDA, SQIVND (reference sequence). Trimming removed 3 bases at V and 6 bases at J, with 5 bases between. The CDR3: CASSIIPGELFF. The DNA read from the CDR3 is TGTGCCAGTAGTATCATTCCCGGGGAG.

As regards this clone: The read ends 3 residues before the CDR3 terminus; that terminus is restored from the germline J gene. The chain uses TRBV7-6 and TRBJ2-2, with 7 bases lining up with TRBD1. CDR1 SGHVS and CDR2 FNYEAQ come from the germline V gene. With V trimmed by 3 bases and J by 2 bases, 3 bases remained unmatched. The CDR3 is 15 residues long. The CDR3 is CASSLGQTNTGELFF. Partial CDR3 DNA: TGTGCCAGCAGCTTGGGACAGACCAACACCGGGGAG.

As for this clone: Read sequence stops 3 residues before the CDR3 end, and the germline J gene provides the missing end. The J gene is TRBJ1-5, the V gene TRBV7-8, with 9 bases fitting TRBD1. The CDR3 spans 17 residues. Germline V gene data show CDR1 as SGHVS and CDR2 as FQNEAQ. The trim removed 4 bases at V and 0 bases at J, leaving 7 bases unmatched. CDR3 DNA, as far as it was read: TGTGCCAGCAGCTCCCGCCCGGACAGGGGTAGCAATCAGCCC. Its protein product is CASSSRPDRGSNQP. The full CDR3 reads CASSSRPDRGSNQPQHF.

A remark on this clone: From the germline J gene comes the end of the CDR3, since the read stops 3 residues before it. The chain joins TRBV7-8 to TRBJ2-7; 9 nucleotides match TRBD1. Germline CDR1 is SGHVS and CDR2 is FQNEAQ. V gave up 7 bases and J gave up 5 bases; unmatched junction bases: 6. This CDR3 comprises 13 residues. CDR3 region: CASTRDRADEQYF. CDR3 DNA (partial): TGTGCCAGCACCCGGGACAGGGCAGACGAG.